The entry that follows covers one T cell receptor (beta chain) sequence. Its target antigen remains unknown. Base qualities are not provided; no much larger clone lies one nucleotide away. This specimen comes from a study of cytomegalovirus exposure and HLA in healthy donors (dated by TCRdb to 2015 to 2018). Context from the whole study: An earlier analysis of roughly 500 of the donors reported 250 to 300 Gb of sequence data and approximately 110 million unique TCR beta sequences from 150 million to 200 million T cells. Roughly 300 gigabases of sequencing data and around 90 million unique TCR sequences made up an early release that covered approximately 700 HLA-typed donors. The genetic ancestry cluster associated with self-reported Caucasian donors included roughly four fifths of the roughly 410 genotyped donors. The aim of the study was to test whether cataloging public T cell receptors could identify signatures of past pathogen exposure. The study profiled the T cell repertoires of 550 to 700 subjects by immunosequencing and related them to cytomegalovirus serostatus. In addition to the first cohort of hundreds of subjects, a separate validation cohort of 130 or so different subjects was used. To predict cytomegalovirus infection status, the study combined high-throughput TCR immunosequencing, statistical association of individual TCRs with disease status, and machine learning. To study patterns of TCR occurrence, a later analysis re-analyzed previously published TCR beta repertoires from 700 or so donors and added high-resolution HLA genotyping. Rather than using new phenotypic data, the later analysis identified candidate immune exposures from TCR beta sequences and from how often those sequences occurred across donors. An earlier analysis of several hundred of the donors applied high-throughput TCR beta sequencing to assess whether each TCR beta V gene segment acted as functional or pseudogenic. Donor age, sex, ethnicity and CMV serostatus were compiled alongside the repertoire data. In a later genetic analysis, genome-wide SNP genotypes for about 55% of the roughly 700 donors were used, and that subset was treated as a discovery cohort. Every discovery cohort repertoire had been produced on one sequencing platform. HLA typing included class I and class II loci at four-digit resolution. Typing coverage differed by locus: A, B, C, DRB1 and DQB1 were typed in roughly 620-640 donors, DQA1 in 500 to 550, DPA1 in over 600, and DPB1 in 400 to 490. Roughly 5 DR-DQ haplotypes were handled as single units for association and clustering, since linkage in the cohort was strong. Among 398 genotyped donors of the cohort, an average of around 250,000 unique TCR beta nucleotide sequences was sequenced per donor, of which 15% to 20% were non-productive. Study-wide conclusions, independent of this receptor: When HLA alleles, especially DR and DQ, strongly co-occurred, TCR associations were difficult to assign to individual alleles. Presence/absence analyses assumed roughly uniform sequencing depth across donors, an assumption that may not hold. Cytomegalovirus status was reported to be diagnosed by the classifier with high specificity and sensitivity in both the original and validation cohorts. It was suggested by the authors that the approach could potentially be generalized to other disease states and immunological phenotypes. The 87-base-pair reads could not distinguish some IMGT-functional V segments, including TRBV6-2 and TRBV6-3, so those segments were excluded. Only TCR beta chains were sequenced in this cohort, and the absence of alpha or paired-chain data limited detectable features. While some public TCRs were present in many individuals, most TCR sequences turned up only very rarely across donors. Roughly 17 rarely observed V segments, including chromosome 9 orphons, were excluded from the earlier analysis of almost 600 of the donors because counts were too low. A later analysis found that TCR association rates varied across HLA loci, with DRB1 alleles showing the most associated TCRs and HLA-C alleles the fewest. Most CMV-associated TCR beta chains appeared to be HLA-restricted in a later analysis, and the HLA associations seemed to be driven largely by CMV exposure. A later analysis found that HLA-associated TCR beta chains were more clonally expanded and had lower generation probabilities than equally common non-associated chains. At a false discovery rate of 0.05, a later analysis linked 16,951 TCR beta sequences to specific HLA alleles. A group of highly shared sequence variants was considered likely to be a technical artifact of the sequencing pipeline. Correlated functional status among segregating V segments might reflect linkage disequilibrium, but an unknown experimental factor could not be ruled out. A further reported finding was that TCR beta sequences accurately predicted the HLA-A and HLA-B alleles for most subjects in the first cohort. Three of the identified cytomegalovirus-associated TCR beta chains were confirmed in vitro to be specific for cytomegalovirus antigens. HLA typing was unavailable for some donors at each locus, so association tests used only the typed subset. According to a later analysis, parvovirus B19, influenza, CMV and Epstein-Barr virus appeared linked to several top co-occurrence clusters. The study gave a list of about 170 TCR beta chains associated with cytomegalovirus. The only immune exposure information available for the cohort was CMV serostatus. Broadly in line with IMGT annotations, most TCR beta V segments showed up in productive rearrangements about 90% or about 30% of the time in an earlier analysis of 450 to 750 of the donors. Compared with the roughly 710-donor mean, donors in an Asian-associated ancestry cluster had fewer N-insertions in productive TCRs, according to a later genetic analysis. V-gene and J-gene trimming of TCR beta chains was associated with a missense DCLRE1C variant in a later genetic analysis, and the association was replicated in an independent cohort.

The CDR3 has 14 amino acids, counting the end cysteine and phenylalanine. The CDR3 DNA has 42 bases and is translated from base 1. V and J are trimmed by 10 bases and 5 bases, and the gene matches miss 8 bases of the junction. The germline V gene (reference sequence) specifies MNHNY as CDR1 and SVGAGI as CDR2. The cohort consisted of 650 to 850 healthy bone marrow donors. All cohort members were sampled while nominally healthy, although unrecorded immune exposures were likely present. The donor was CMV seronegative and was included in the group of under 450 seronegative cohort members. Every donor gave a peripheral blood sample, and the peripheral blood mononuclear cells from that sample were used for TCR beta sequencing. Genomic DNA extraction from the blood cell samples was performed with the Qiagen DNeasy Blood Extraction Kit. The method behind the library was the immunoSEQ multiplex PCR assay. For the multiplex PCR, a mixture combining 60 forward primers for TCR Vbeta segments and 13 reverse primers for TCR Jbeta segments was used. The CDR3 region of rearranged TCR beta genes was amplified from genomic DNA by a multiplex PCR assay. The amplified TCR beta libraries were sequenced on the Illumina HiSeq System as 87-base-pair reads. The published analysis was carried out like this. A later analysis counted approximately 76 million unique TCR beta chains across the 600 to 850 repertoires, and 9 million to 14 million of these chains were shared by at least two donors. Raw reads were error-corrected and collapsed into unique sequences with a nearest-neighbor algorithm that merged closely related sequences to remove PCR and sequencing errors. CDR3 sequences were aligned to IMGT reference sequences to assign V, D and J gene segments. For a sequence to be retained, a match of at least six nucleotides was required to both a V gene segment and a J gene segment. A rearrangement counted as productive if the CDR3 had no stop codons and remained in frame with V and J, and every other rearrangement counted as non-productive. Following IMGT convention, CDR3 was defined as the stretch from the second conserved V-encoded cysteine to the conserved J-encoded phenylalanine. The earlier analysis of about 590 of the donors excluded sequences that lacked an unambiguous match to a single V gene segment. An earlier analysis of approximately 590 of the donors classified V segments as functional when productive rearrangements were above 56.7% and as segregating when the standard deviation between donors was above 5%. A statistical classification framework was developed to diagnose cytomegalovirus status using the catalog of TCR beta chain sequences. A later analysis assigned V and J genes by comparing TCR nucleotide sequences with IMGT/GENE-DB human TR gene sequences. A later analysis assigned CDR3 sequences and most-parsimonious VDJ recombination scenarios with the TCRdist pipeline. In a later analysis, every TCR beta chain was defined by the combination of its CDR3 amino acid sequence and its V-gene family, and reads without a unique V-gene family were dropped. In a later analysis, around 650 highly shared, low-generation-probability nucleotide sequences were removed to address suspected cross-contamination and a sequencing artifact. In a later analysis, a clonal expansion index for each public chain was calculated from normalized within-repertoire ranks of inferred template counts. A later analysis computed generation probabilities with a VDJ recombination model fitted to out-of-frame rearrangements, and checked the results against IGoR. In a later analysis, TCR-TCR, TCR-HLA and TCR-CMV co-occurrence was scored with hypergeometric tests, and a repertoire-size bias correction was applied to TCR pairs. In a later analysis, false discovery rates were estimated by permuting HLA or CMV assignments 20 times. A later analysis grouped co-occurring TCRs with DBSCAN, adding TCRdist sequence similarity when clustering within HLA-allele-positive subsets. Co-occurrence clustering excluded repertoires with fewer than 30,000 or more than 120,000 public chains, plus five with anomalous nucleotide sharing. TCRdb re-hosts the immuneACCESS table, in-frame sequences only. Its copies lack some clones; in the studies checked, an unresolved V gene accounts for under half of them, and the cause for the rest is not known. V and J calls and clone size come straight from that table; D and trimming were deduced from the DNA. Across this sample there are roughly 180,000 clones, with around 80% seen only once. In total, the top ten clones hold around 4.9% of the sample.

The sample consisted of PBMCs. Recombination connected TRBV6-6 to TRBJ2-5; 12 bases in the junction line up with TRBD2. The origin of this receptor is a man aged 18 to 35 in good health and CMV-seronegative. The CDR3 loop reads CAITSGRSWETQYF. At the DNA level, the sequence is TGTGCCATTACTAGCGGGAGGAGTTGGGAGACCCAGTACTTC.